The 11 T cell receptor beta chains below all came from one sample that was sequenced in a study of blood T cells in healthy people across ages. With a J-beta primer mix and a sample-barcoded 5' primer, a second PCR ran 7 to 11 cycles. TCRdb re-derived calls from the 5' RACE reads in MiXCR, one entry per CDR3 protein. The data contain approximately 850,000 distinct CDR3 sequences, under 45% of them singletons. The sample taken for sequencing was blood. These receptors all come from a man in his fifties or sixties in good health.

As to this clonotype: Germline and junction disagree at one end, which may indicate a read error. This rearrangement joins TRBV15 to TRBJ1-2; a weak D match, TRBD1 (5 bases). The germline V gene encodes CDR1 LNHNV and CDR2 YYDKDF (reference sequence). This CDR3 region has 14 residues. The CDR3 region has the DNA TGTGCCACCAGCAGAACCAGGGAGGCCTATGGCCACACCTTC. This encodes CATSRTREAYGHTF.

For the CDR3, the DNA is TGTGCCAGCAGTACTTCCGGGACAGCGATAAATTCACCCCTCCACTTT. It translates to CASSTSGTAINSPLHF. The V and J genes are TRBV6-2 or TRBV6-3 and TRBJ1-6, with 7 bases identical to TRBD1. J lost 7 bases, V lost 5 bases, and 11 bases had no gene match. This CDR3 comprises 16 residues. Looked up from germline, CDR1 is MNHEY and CDR2 is SVGEGT.

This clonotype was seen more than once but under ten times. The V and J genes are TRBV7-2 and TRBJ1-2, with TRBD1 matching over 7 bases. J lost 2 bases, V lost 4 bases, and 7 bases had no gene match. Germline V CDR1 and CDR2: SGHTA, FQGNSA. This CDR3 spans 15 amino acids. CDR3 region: CASSSPGQRNYGYTF. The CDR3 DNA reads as TGTGCCAGCAGCTCACCGGGACAGAGAAACTATGGCTACACCTTC. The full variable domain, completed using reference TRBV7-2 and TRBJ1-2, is GAGVSQSPSNKVTEKGKDVELRCDPISGHTALYWYRQSLGQGLEFLIYFQGNSAPDKSGLPSDRFSAERTGGSVSTLTIQRTQQEDSAVYLCASSSPGQRNYGYTFGSGTRLTVV.

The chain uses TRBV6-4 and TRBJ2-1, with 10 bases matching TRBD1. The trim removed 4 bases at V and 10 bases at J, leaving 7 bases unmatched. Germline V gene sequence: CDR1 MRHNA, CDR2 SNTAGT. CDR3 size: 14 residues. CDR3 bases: TGTGCCAGCAGTGCCGGGACAGGGGCACAGGAGCAGTTCTTC. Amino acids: CASSAGTGAQEQFF.

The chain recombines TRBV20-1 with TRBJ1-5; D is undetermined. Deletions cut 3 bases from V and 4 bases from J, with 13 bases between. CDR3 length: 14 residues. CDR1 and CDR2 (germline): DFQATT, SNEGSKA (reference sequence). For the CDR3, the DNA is TGCAGTGCTAGTCGAGGACGCCCTAATCAGCCCCAGCATTTT. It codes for CSASRGRPNQPQHF.

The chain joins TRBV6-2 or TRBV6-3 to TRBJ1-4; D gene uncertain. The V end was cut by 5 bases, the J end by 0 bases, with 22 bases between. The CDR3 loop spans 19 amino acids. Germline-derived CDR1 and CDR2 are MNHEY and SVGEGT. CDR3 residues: CASSPDREASSATNEKLFF. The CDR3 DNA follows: TGTGCCAGCAGTCCCGATCGCGAGGCCAGCAGCGCAACTAATGAAAAACTGTTTTTT.

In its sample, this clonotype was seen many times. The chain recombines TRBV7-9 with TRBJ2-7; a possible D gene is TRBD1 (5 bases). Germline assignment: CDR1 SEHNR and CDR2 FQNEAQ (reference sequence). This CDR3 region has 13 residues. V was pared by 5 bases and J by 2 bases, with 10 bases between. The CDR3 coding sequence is TGTGCCAGCAGCCACTCGACAGCCTACGAGCAGTACTTC. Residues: CASSHSTAYEQYF.

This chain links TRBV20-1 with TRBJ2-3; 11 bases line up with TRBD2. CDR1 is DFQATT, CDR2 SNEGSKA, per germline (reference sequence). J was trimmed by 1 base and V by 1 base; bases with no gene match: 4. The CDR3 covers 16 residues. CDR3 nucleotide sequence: TGCAGTGCTAGAGTTGTTAGCGGGGGGGGCACAGATACGCAGTATTTT. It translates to CSARVVSGGGTDTQYF.

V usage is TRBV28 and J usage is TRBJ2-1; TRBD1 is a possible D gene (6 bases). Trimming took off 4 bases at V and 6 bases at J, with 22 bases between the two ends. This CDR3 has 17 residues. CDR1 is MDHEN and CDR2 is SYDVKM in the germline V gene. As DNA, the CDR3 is TGTGCCAGCAGTTCTTCCTTTGGCCTGAAAGGGGGCAATGAGCAGTTCTTC. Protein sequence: CASSSSFGLKGGNEQFF.

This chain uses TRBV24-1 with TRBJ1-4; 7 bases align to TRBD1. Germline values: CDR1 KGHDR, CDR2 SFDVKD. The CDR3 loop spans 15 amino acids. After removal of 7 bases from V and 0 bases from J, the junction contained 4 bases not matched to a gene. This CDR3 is CATSPGGATNEKLFF. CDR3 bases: TGTGCCACCAGCCCAGGGGGTGCAACTAATGAAAAACTGTTTTTT.

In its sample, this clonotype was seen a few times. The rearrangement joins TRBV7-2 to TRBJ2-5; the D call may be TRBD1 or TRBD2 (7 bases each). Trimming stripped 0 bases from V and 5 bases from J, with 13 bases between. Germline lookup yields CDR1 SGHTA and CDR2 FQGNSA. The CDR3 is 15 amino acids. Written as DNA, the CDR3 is TGTGCCAGCAGCTTAGCCAGGGGGGGCCGGGAGACCCAGTACTTC. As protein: CASSLARGGRETQYF.